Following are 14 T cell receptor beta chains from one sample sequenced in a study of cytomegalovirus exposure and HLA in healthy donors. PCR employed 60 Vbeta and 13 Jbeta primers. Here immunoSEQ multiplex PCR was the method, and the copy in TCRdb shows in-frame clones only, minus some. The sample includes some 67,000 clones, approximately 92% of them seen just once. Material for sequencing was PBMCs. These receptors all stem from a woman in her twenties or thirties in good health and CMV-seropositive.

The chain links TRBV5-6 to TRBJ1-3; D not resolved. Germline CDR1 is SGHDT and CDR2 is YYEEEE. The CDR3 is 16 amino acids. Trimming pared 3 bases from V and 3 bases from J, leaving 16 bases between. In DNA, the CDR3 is TGTGCCAGCAGCTCAACCGGGATGAGCCGTGGAAACACCATATATTTT. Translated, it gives CASSSTGMSRGNTIYF.

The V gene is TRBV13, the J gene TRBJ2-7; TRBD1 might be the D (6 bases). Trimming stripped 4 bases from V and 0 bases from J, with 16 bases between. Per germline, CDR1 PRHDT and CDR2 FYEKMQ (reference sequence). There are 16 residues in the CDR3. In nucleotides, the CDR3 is TGTGCCAGCAGCTCCAGTACGAGGGGGAGCTCCTACGAGCAGTACTTC. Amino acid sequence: CASSSSTRGSSYEQYF.

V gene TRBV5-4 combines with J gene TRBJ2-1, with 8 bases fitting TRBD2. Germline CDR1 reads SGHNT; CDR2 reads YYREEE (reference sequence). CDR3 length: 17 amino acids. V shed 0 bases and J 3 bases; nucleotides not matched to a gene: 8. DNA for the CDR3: TGTGCCAGCAGCTTGGGTCTGGGGACTAGTCTCTACAATGAGCAGTTCTTC. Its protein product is CASSLGLGTSLYNEQFF.

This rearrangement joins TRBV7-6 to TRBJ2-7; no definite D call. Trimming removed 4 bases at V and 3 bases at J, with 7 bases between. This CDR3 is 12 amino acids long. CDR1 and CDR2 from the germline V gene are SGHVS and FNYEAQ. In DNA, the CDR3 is TGTGCCAGCAGCTCCCTAAACTACGAGCAGTACTTC. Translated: CASSSLNYEQYF.

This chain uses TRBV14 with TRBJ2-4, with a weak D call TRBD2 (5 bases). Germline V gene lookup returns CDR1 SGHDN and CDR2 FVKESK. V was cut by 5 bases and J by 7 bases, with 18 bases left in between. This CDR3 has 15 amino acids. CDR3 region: CASSYRAGGSNIQYF. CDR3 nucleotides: TGTGCCAGCAGCTACCGTGCTGGAGGATCGAACATTCAGTACTTC.

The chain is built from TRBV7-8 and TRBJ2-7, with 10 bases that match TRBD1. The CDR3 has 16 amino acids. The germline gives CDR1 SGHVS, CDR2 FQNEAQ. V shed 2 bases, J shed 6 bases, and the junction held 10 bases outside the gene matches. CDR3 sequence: CASSLKVLGTGAEQYF. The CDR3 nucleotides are TGTGCCAGCAGCTTAAAAGTATTGGGGACAGGGGCCGAGCAGTACTTC.

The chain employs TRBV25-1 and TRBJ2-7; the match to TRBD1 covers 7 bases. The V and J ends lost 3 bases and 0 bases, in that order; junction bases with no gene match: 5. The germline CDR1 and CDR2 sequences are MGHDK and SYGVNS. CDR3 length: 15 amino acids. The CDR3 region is CASSEPGQRSYEQYF. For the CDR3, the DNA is TGTGCCAGCAGTGAGCCGGGACAGCGCTCCTACGAGCAGTACTTC.

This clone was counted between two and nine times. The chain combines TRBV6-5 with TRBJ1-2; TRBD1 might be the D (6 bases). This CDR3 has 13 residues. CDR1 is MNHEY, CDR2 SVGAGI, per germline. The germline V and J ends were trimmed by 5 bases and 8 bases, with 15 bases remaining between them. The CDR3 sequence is CASSDQGIRGYTF. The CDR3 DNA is TGTGCCAGCAGTGACCAGGGGATTCGGGGCTACACCTTC.

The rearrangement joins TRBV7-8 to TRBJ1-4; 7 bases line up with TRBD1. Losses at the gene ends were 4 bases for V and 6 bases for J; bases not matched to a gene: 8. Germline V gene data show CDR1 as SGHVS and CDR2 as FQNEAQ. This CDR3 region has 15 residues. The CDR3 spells CASSSRQGVDEKLFF. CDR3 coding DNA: TGTGCCAGCAGCTCAAGACAGGGCGTGGATGAAAAACTGTTTTTT. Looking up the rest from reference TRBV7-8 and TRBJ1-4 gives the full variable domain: GAGVSQSPRYKVAKRGQDVALRCDPISGHVSLFWYQQALGQGPEFLTYFQNEAQLDKSGLPSDRFFAERPEGSVSTLKIQRTQQEDSAVYLCASSSRQGVDEKLFFGSGTQLSVL.

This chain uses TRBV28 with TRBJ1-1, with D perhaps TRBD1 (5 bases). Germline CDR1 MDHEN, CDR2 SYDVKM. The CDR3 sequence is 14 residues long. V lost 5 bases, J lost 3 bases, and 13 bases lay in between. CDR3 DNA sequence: TGTGCCAGCAGTCCCCCAGGGTTGGACACTGAAGCTTTCTTT. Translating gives CASSPPGLDTEAFF.

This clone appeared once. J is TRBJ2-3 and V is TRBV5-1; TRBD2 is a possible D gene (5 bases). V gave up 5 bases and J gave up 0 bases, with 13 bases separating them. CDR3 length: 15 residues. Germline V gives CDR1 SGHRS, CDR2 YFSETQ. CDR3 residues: CASRERADSTDTQYF. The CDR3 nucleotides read TGCGCCAGCAGAGAGAGGGCCGATAGCACAGATACGCAGTATTTT.

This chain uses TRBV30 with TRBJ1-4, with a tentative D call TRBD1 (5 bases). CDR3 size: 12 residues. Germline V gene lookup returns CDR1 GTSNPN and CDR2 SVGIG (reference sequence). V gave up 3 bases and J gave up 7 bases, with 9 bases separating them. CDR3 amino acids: CAWSLTGEKLFF. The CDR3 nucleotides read TGTGCCTGGAGCCTAACAGGTGAAAAACTGTTTTTT.

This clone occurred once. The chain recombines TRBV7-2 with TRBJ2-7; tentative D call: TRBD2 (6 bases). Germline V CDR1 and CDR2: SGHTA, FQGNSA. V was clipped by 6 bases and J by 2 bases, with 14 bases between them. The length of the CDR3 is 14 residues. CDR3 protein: CASRDRRGPYEQYF. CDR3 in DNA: TGTGCCAGCAGAGACCGGCGGGGCCCCTACGAGCAGTACTTC.

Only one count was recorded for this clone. The CDR3 nucleotides read TGTGCCATCAGTTTGATACCTAGCGGGAGTCGCTCCTACGAGCAGTACTTC. Translating it yields CAISLIPSGSRSYEQYF. The genes are TRBV10-3 and TRBJ2-5; 10 bases map to TRBD2. The J call is in doubt because the DNA end fits TRBJ2-7 better. The CDR3 has 17 residues. CDR1 ENHRY and CDR2 SYGVKD come from the germline V gene.